These 3 T cell receptor beta chains were sequenced from one sample in a study of blood T cell repertoires in COVID-19. The data were produced by immunoSEQ multiplex PCR, yet TCRdb's version contains in-frame clones alone and is incomplete. The data show 25,000 to 35,000 clones, roughly 85% seen once. Sequencing was performed on peripheral blood. Every receptor here comes from a man older than 75 with active COVID-19.

The rearrangement joins TRBV19 to TRBJ2-1; TRBD2 matches at 7 bases. CDR1 is LNHDA and CDR2 is SQIVND in the germline V gene (reference sequence). The CDR3 sequence is 14 residues long. V trimming: 4 bases; J trimming: 6 bases; junction bases outside the gene matches: 6. The CDR3 region has the DNA TGTGCCAGTAGTACGGGGGGAATGAGCAATGAGCAGTTCTTC. Protein product: CASSTGGMSNEQFF.

This chain connects TRBV15 to TRBJ1-1; 8 bases map to TRBD1. J lost 4 bases, V lost 4 bases, and 5 bases had no gene match. The germline CDR1 and CDR2 sequences are LNHNV and YYDKDF (reference sequence). The CDR3 totals 14 residues. The CDR3 loop is CATSTGQGSTEAFF. CDR3 coding DNA: TGTGCCACCAGCACCGGACAGGGATCCACTGAAGCTTTCTTT.

V gene TRBV19 combines with J gene TRBJ2-4, with D perhaps matching TRBD2 (5 bases). This CDR3 contains 18 residues. Looked up from germline, CDR1 is LNHDA and CDR2 is SQIVND (reference sequence). The V and J ends lost 1 base and 3 bases respectively, with 19 bases between them. The CDR3 region is CASSIVGWDPEGKNIQYF. The CDR3 nucleotides read TGTGCCAGTAGTATAGTTGGATGGGATCCAGAGGGCAAAAACATTCAGTACTTC. Filled out from reference TRBV19 and TRBJ2-4, the complete variable domain reads DGGITQSPKYLFRKEGQNVTLSCEQNLNHDAMYWYRQDPGQGLRLIYYSQIVNDFQKGDIAEGYSVSREKKESFPLTVTSAQKNPTAFYLCASSIVGWDPEGKNIQYFGAGTRLSVL.